This T cell receptor beta chain originates from a study of T cells in Graves' hyperthyroidism and ophthalmopathy. About the study: Pretreatment peripheral blood was obtained at initial diagnosis.

RNA transcripts served as the template for amplifying TCR beta CDR3 regions. TCR CDR3 underwent first-round RT-PCR with the HTBI primer set. One entry per CDR3 protein, called by TCRdb with MiXCR from the multiplex PCR reads. Found here are around 35,000 distinct CDR3 sequences, around 50% of them singletons; the top ten hold 25%. This clonotype was recorded many times. Its antigen is as yet unknown. Lactation, pregnancy, other autoimmune disease or uncontrolled infection led to exclusion of patients. PBMCs came from roughly 10 ml fresh peripheral blood. Study-level findings and limits: Most clonotypes expanded in the thyroid (above 0.001) were also present in blood.

Source material: blood. The TCR was taken from a woman in her thirties or forties with Graves' ophthalmopathy.

CDR3 protein: CASSPLAGGTQYEQYF. The DNA of the CDR3 is TGTGCCAGCAGTCCCCTAGCGGGGGGGACCCAGTACGAGCAGTACTTC. The genes are TRBV6-2 or TRBV6-3 and TRBJ2-7; TRBD2 aligns across 12 bases. The germline V gene has CDR1 MNHEY and CDR2 SVGEGT. Germline trimming cut 5 bases from V and 4 bases from J; bases unmatched to any gene: 9. The CDR3 is 16 amino acids.